This T cell receptor beta chain emerged from a study of Tregs in tolerant kidney transplant recipients. Mixed chimerism was transient after nonmyeloablative marrow transplants from related graft donors. Method: immunoSEQ multiplex PCR; TCRdb's copy keeps in-frame clones and lacks some. Found here are about 64,000 clones, more than 70% of them singletons; the top ten hold 3.8%. Per the germline V gene, CDR1 is SGHDN and CDR2 is FVKESK. The V and J ends lost 4 bases and 2 bases, in that order; junction bases with no gene match: 0. The CDR3 is made up of 14 amino acids. Sequences were derived from CD4+ T cells from blood (PBMCs), sampled 6 months after the transplant. J is TRBJ2-1 and V is TRBV14; TRBD2 matches 9 bases. The clonotype originates from a human patient who received a combined kidney and bone marrow transplant. Among the T cells, some may be from the graft donor. CDR3 coding DNA: TGTGCCAGCAGCCGGACTAGCGCCTACAATGAGCAGTTCTTC. Protein sequence: CASSRTSAYNEQFF.